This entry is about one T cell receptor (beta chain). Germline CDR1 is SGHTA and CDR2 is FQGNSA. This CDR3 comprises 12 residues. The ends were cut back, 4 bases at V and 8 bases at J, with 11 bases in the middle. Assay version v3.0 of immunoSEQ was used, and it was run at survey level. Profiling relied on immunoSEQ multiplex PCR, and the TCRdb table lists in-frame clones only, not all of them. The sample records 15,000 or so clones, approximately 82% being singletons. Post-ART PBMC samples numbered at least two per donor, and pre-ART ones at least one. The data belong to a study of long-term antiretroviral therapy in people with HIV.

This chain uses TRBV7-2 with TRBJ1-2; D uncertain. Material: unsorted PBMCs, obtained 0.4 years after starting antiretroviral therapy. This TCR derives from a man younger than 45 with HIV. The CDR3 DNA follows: TGTGCCAGCAGCTCTCCAACCCCGGGCTACACCTTC. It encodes CASSSPTPGYTF.